A selection of T cell receptor beta chains follows, all from one sample in a study of shared clonotypes between healthy human individuals. The assay was immunoSEQ multiplex PCR, and TCRdb's table has in-frame clones only and misses some. The repertoire holds around 1.1 million clones, about 72% seen once, with 0.89% in the top ten. The sample taken for sequencing was memory CD4+ T cells from PBMCs. Receptor source: a man between 18 and 29 years old in good health. Some clones in this sample may be carry-over from other donors' samples. CDR3s include the opening cysteine and the closing phenylalanine or tryptophan. The order of the fields is D gene, J gene, V gene, clone size, CDR3 DNA, CDR3 protein. A D gene is named only where the DNA matches it firmly. Not all rows give a size; the values are once, few, many and, for expanded clones, a class.

>TRBD1|TRBJ2-7|TRBV4-1|-
TGCGCCAGCAGCCGACCGGGACAGGGGCGCGGAGGGACCTACGAGCAGTACTTC
CASSRPGQGRGGTYEQYF
>-|TRBJ2-7|TRBV15|few
TGTGCCACCAGGAAGGACGCCTCCTACGAGCAGTACTTC
CATRKDASYEQYF
>-|TRBJ2-7|TRBV11-2|-
TGTGCCAGCAGCTTAGGTTACTACGAGCAGTACTTC
CASSLGYYEQYF
>-|TRBJ1-1|TRBV7-2|-
TGTGCCAGCAGCGGGGAGGGGGGAGGTACTGAAGCTTTCTTT
CASSGEGGGTEAFF
>-|TRBJ2-3|TRBV9|few
TGTGCCAGCAGCGTCCGTGGGAGAGGGGATACGCAGTATTTT
CASSVRGRGDTQYF
>TRBD1|TRBJ1-1|TRBV27|-
TGTGCCAGCAGTCCCCTGGGACAGGGGGGCACTGAAGCTTTCTTT
CASSPLGQGGTEAFF
>-|TRBJ2-2|TRBV6-1|-
TGTGCCAGCAGTGCAGGATGGGGCAGGGCAACCACCGGGGAGCTGTTTTTT
CASSAGWGRATTGELFF
>-|TRBJ2-1|TRBV9|-
TGTGCCAGCAGCGGGGCCTTGGGTGAGCAGCTCTTC
CASSGALGEQLF
>-|TRBJ1-3|TRBV11-2|many
TGTGCCAGCAGCTTATTAAGTAGGGTTTATGGAAACACCATATATTTT
CASSLLSRVYGNTIYF
>-|TRBJ2-3|TRBV6-4|-
TGTGCCAGCAGTGACCGTCCAGACACAGATACGCAGTATTTT
CASSDRPDTDTQYF
>TRBD1|TRBJ1-5|TRBV11-2|-
TGTGCCAGCAGTAGTACAGGGGGCCAAGGCCAGCCCCAGCATTTT
CASSSTGGQGQPQHF
>-|TRBJ2-5|TRBV30|-
TGTGCCCGGGCGGTCGCATGGTACCAAGAGACCCAGTACTTC
CARAVAWYQETQYF
>-|TRBJ2-3|TRBV30|few
TGTGCCTGGAGTGGAGGAGATACGCAGTATTTT
CAWSGGDTQYF
>-|TRBJ1-2|TRBV6-1|few
TGTGCCAGCAGTGAAGTCGAGGTCCAAAGCACCTTC
CASSEVEVQSTF
>-|TRBJ2-5|TRBV28|-
TGTGCCAGCAGTTCGCCAGGGGGGATCCGGATGGAGACCCAGTACTTC
CASSSPGGIRMETQYF
>-|TRBJ2-7|TRBV28|-
TGTGCCAGCACCCCTTGGAGTATTGAATGGGGCGAGCAGTACTTC
CASTPWSIEWGEQYF
>TRBD2|TRBJ2-7|TRBV11-2|-
TGTGCCAGCAGCTTTCCGGGACTAGCGCCCAACTACGAGCAGTACTTC
CASSFPGLAPNYEQYF
>-|TRBJ1-4|TRBV18|-
TGTGCCAGCTCAGAACAGGGCAATGAAAAACTGTTTTTT
CASSEQGNEKLFF
>TRBD2|TRBJ2-2|TRBV28|few
TGTGCCAGCAGCTCACTACTCGCCACTAGCGGGAGGTGGCGGAGCGGGGAGCTGTTTTTT
CASSSLLATSGRWRSGELFF
>TRBD2|TRBJ2-1|TRBV7-2|once
TGTGCCAGCAGCGCCGCCGCTAGCGGTTACAATGAGCAGTTCTTC
CASSAAASGYNEQFF
>TRBD2|TRBJ2-3|TRBV5-1|once
TGCGCCAGCGCCCCAGGACTAGCGGGATCCACAGATACGCAGTATTTT
CASAPGLAGSTDTQYF
>-|TRBJ2-1|TRBV5-1|-
TGCGCCAGCAGCTTGGACGGCCGGTACAATGAGCAGTTCTTC
CASSLDGRYNEQFF
>-|TRBJ1-5|TRBV27|-
TGTGCCAGCAGTTTAAGGATTGACAATCAGCCCCAGCATTTT
CASSLRIDNQPQHF
>-|TRBJ1-5|TRBV7-9|-
TGTGCCAGCAGCCTTGGGGGTCAGCCCCAGCATTTT
CASSLGGQPQHF
>-|TRBJ1-1|TRBV6-6|once
TGTGCCAGCAGAAACCGGGTCGAAGCTTTCTTT
CASRNRVEAFF
>-|TRBJ2-6|TRBV19|-
TGTGCCAGTAGCGCCACAGGCCGTTCTGGGGCCAACGTCCTGACTTTC
CASSATGRSGANVLTF
>-|TRBJ1-5|TRBV28|few
TGTGCCAGCCTCCTCGCCGGACAAAGCAATCAGCCCCAGCATTTT
CASLLAGQSNQPQHF
>-|TRBJ1-5|TRBV28|-
TGTGCCAGCTCCCGGGCGGCAGGGACCCAGCCCCAGCATTTT
CASSRAAGTQPQHF
>-|TRBJ2-3|TRBV5-1|-
TGCGCCAGCAGCATAACTAGTGATAACAGAGATACGCAGTATTTT
CASSITSDNRDTQYF
>TRBD1|TRBJ1-2|TRBV30|-
TGTGCCGCTCACAGGGGTTATGGCTACACCTTC
CAAHRGYGYTF
>TRBD2|TRBJ2-5|TRBV5-1|-
TGCGCCAGCAGCTTGGGACTAGCGGGATCGGAGACCCAGTACTTC
CASSLGLAGSETQYF
>TRBD1|TRBJ2-7|TRBV19|-
TGTGCCAGTAAAAAGTCCGGGACAGTCTACGAGCAGTACTTC
CASKKSGTVYEQYF
>TRBD1|TRBJ1-3|TRBV5-1|-
TGCGCCAGCAGCTTGGAAGGGACAGGGGGTCCGGGAAACACCATATATTTT
CASSLEGTGGPGNTIYF
>-|TRBJ2-5|TRBV4-1|-
TGCGCCAGCAGCCAGGCAACTGGGGGGTCGCGAGCGGGAGAGACCCAGTACTTC
CASSQATGGSRAGETQYF
>-|TRBJ2-6|TRBV2|-
TGTGCCAGCAGTGAAGCTAGGAGGGCTGGGGCCAACGTCCTGACTTTC
CASSEARRAGANVLTF
>TRBD1|TRBJ1-2|TRBV4-3|-
TGCGCCAGCAGCCCCAACAGGGGAGCTAACTATGGCTACACCTTC
CASSPNRGANYGYTF
>-|TRBJ2-7|TRBV28|-
TGTGCCAGCAGTAGGGGACCGACGAGCTCCTACGAGCAGTACTTC
CASSRGPTSSYEQYF
>TRBD1|TRBJ1-4|TRBV6-5|-
TGTGCCAGCAGTCCCCCGACAGGGGGAGGAGAAAAACTGTTTTTT
CASSPPTGGGEKLFF
>TRBD1|TRBJ2-7|TRBV2|-
TGTGCCAGCAGTCCCGGGACAGGTATTTCCTACGAGCAGTACTTC
CASSPGTGISYEQYF
>TRBD2|TRBJ2-7|TRBV13|-
TGTGCCAGCAGCTTAAAAAGTCCATTTTCTAGCGGGAGGGCCTACGAGCAGTACTTC
CASSLKSPFSSGRAYEQYF
>TRBD1|TRBJ1-3|TRBV5-1|-
TGCGCCAGCAGCCCTCCGGGACAGGGTGCTGGAAACATCATATATTTT
CASSPPGQGAGNIIYF
>-|TRBJ1-2|TRBV29-1|many
TGCAGCGTTGACCCGGCACCTAACTATGGCTACACCTTC
CSVDPAPNYGYTF
>-|TRBJ2-3|TRBV27|-
TGTGCCAGCAAAGGACGGACCACAGATACGCAGTATTTT
CASKGRTTDTQYF
>TRBD2|TRBJ2-7|TRBV7-9|-
TGTGCCAGCGCCCCGGGGCTAGCGGCCTACTACGAGCAGTACTTC
CASAPGLAAYYEQYF
>-|TRBJ2-7|TRBV20-1|-
TGCAGTGCTAGTGCGAGTTTGGAGCAGTACTTC
CSASASLEQYF
>-|TRBJ1-4|TRBV7-2|once
TGTGCCAGCAGCTTACAGGGGTCGAATGAAAAACTGTTTTTT
CASSLQGSNEKLFF
>TRBD1|TRBJ2-7|TRBV29-1|-
TGCAGCGTTGAAAGGAACAGGGGGCTCTCCTACGAGCAGTACTTC
CSVERNRGLSYEQYF
>-|TRBJ2-7|TRBV18|-
TGTGCCAGCTCACCATCCTGGGACACCTACGAGCAGTACTTC
CASSPSWDTYEQYF
>TRBD2|TRBJ2-3|TRBV5-1|few
TGCGCCAGCAACCTTTTAGCGGGTATCACAGATACGCAGTATTTT
CASNLLAGITDTQYF
>TRBD2|TRBJ2-5|TRBV28|-
TGTGCCAGCGGCCTGGGGGGGAACCAAGAGACCCAGTACTTC
CASGLGGNQETQYF
>-|TRBJ2-2|TRBV14|-
TGTGCCAGCAGCCCTTACTACACCGGGGAGCTGTTTTTT
CASSPYYTGELFF
>TRBD2|TRBJ2-2|TRBV6-1|-
TGTGCCAGCAGTGGAGCGGGAGTAGTGAACACCGGGGAGCTGTTTTTT
CASSGAGVVNTGELFF
>-|TRBJ1-1|TRBV4-2|-
TGTGCCAGCAGCCCCCTTGACGAAACTGAAGCTTTCTTT
CASSPLDETEAFF
>-|TRBJ1-1|TRBV27|-
TGTGCCAGCAGCCTGACCGGGGCAGCGGACACTGAAGCTTTCTTT
CASSLTGAADTEAFF